This TCR beta chain was sequenced for a study of CD8+CD57+ T cells in acquired aplastic anemia. Study-level findings and limits: In CD8+ cells, Simpson's diversity showed no significant difference between patients and controls. Patients and controls were found to share fewer than 35 CD8+ CDR3 sequences.

Patients chosen for sequencing had shown CD8+CD57+ cell expansion by flow cytometry. Every patient presented with severe acquired aplastic anemia. CDR3 and TCR beta VDJ profiling relied on genomic DNA as the template. TCRdb re-derived calls from the reads in MiXCR, one entry per CDR3 protein. The table has just over 150,000 distinct CDR3 sequences, 45% to 50% seen once; the top ten hold about 30%. This clonotype appeared many times. As yet, its antigen is unknown. Per the germline V gene, CDR1 is DFQATT and CDR2 is SNEGSKA (reference sequence). Trimming left V 3 bases short and J 8 bases short, with 19 bases between. There are 14 residues in the CDR3.

This chain connects TRBV20-1 to TRBJ1-1; D gene unclear. Sequencing was done on a sample of sorted CD4+, CD8+, or CD8+CD57+ T cells (not recorded which) from PBMCs. The receptor's source is a human donor with aplastic anemia. CDR3 region: CSASYQAPLGEAFF. Here the CDR3 DNA reads TGCAGTGCTAGCTATCAGGCGCCCCTAGGCGAAGCTTTCTTT.